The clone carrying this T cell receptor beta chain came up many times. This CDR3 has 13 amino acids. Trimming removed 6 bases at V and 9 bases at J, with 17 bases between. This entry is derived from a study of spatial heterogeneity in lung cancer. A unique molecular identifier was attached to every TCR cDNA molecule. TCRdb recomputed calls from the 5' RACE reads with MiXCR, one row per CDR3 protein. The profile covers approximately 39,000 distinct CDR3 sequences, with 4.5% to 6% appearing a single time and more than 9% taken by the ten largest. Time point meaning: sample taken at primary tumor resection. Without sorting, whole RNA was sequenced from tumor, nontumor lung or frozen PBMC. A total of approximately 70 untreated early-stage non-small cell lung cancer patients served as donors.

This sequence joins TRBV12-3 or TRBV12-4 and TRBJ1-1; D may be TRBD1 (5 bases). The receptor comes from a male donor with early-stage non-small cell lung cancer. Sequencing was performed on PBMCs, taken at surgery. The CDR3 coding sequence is TGTGCCAGCAGACCTACAGGCAGAGAACAAGCTTTCTTT. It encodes CASRPTGREQAFF.